Detailed here is one TCR beta chain. Its recognized antigen is unknown. Per-base quality was not reported, and no clone a single base away is much larger than it. The immunoSEQ Assay was used to sequence TCRbeta CDR3 regions. After extraction, genomic DNA underwent amplification by bias-controlled multiplex PCR, followed by high-throughput sequencing. Turning to the authors' computational methods: To quantify the absolute abundance of each unique TCRbeta CDR3 region, sequences were collapsed and filtered. Usable DNA was measured by amplifying reference genes present in all nucleated cells, and TCRbeta template counts were normalized to that usable DNA to estimate T cell fraction. Repertoire TCRs were annotated as SARS-CoV-2-specific when V gene, CDR3 amino acid sequence and J gene were exactly matched to a known reactive TCR set. The reference SARS-CoV-2 TCR set came from MIRA and was filtered for enrichment in COVID-19-positive ImmuneCODE repertoires, removing public or cross-reactive TCRs. Using the MIRA antigens, annotated TCRs were further analysed by specific ORF or by position within an ORF. Depth was the summed frequency of annotated unique rearrangements, while breadth was defined as annotated unique rearrangements over total unique productive rearrangements. TCR breadth was compared between groups using two-sided Wilcoxon rank-sum tests. The clones in this table, taken by TCRdb from immuneACCESS, are in-frame only. Not every clone is retained; where verified, under half of the shortfall comes from an unresolved V gene, and the cause of the rest is unknown. The DNA was the basis for D and trimming; V, J and clone size are from that table. In this sample the table shows about half a million clones, roughly nine tenths of which occur a single time. Approximately 1.7% of the sample is held by the ten biggest clonotypes.

Taken with the paper, the label for treatment or condition translates to: 15 to 20 received Ad26.COV2.S at low or high dose, single or two shots; five or six received placebo; per-sample allocation not given. Repertoires of vaccine and placebo recipients were sequenced from samples collected on day 63 after the first injection. Cohort 1b enrolled 20 to 30 adults aged 18-55 years at a single site in Boston, USA, between 29 July and 7 August 2020. Ad26.COV2.S consisted of a replication-incompetent adenovirus type 26 vector by which a prefusion-stabilized SARS-CoV-2 spike protein from the original Wuhan strain was expressed. From V the trimming removes 4 bases and from J it removes 0 bases, while the gene matches leave 13 bases of the junction unaccounted for. The CDR3 goes from the cysteine to the phenylalanine over 19 residues. Kept here is only the CDR3 DNA, which spans 57 bases and is read in frame from base 1. The germline V gene gives CDR1 as SGHRS and CDR2 as YFSETQ.

This sample was taken from a study of Ad26.COV2.S vaccination and SARS-CoV-2 variants (dated by TCRdb to the early 2020s). In the study overall: Donors in the vaccine arm were drawn from COV1001, a phase I-IIa trial of Ad26.COV2.S in healthy adults that was multicentre, randomized, double-blind and placebo-controlled. Trial participants were randomized into five groups of five, in which low-dose or high-dose Ad26.COV2.S was given once or twice, or placebo was given on both occasions. Investigators remained blinded to trial group allocation during experiments and outcome assessment. TCRbeta repertoire sequencing was used to assess the specificity and breadth of SARS-CoV-2-reactive T cell receptors after Ad26.COV2.S vaccination. A total of roughly 30 samples were included in the TCR-sequenced set, comprising 19 Ad26.COV2.S vaccine recipients, 5 placebo recipients and 8 SARS-CoV-2 convalescent individuals. Ad26.COV2.S was given intramuscularly at 5x10^10 or 1x10^11 viral particles, as a single shot or as two shots 56 days apart. Beyond this particular receptor, the publication reports: It was noted by the authors that total T cell responses may have been underestimated by the TCR breadth and depth analyses. After vaccination, substantial breadth of spike-specific CD8+ and CD4+ T cell responses was reported. Vaccine and placebo recipients had comparable non-spike TCR breadth, which fits with the vaccine containing only spike. Higher spike-specific TCR breadth was observed in Ad26.COV2.S recipients than in placebo recipients (P = 0.0014). The study lacked the statistical power to compare responses across vaccine doses or regimens.

The sequences come from peripheral blood, collected in a trial of Ad26.COV2.S vaccine versus placebo. The sequence is built from TRBV5-1 and TRBJ2-7, with 13 bases in between that match TRBD2. This TCR was sampled from a person aged 18 to 59 who received the Ad26.COV2.S COVID-19 vaccine or a placebo. The CDR3: CASSRSGLAGAQFSYEQYF. The bases are TGCGCCAGCAGCCGGAGTGGACTAGCGGGAGCTCAATTCTCCTACGAGCAGTACTTC.